This is a list of T cell receptor beta chains from one sample in a study of blood T cells in healthy people across ages. MiXCR was run by TCRdb on the 5' RACE reads, yielding one entry per CDR3 protein. Of hundreds of thousands of distinct CDR3 sequences in the sample, 32% are singletons; the top ten hold approximately 15%. Material: blood. The source of these receptors is an elderly woman in good health. Each CDR3 is given with its conserved first and last residue.

TRBV7-2	CASSYGRAQPQHF
TRBV7-2	CASSLVMNQPQHF
TRBV2	CASSRDQAEEQYF
TRBV6-6	CASRESGTGRSPLHF
TRBV18	CASSPGVREETEAFF
TRBV20-1	CSARPHTSSHNEQFF
TRBV9	CASSPRGDTSVQPQHF
TRBV12-3/TRBV12-4	CASSSSRDSTDAEYF
TRBV4-2	CASSQVSGGWSYNEQFF
TRBV18	CASSPTPTRNTEAFF
TRBV20-1	CSARASENYGYTF
TRBV6-2/TRBV6-3	CASRGTGRDEAFF
TRBV12-3/TRBV12-4	CASSLGRPGLDPYNEQYF
TRBV4-1	CASSQAGREEEKLFF
TRBV27	CASSSSTQTVRYGYTF
TRBV5-1	CASSIAPGYNEQFF
TRBV11-2	CASSLRGDRGEGTQYF
TRBV20-1	CSARPGLVGETQYF
TRBV20-1	CSARVEVNYGYTF
TRBV7-9	CCPTRVNTGELFF
TRBV28	CASSLGVLLHQETQYF
TRBV27	CASSPSGGRRPNTEAFF
TRBV20-1	CSAGSGTSGDLSSTDTQYF
TRBV7-6	CASSFGQSSTDTQYF
TRBV18	CASSPPNLSYEQYF
TRBV18	CASSRGDSWETQYF
TRBV28	CASSYRVAVAYNEQFF
TRBV5-1	CVSSLKNMNTEAFF
TRBV18	CASSPPPPSTDTQYF
TRBV30	CAWSVRGLRTGELFF
TRBV20-1	CSARVRTSLFF
TRBV5-1	CASSLIAGGSGEQFF
TRBV6-1	CASSDPGDVGYTF
TRBV6-2/TRBV6-3	CASSETGTGYTF
TRBV7-8	CASSLDRGLNGYTF
TRBV3-1	CASSQGPLSTDTQYF
TRBV20-1	CSARGFGRGGYNEQFF
TRBV5-1	CASSSGDRGRYEQYF
TRBV5-1	CASSLASGGYNEQFF
TRBV5-1	CASSWGQGAPEAFF
TRBV29-1	CSGAGGTDAQYF